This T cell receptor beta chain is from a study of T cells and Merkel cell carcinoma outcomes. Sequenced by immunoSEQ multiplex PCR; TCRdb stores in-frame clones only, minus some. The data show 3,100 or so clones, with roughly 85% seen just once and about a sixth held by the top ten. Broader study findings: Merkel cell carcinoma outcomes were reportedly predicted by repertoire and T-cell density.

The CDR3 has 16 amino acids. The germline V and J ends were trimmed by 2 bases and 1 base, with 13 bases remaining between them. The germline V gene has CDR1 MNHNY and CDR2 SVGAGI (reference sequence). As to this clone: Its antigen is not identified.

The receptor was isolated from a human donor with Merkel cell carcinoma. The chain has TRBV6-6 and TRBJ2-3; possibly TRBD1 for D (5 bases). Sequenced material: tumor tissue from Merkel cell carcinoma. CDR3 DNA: TGTGCCAGCAGTTACAAGAAGGGGTCTCGCACAGATACGCAGTATTTT. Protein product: CASSYKKGSRTDTQYF.